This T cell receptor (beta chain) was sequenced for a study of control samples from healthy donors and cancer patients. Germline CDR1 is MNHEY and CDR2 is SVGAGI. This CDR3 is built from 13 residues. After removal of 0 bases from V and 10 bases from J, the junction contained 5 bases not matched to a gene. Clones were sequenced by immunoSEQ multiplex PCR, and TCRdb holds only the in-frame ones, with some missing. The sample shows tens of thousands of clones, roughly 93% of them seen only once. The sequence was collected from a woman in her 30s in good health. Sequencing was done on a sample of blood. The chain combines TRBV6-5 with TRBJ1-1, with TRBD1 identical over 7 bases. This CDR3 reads CASSYSQGVSAFF. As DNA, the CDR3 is TGTGCCAGCAGTTACTCTCAGGGGGTTTCAGCTTTCTTT.